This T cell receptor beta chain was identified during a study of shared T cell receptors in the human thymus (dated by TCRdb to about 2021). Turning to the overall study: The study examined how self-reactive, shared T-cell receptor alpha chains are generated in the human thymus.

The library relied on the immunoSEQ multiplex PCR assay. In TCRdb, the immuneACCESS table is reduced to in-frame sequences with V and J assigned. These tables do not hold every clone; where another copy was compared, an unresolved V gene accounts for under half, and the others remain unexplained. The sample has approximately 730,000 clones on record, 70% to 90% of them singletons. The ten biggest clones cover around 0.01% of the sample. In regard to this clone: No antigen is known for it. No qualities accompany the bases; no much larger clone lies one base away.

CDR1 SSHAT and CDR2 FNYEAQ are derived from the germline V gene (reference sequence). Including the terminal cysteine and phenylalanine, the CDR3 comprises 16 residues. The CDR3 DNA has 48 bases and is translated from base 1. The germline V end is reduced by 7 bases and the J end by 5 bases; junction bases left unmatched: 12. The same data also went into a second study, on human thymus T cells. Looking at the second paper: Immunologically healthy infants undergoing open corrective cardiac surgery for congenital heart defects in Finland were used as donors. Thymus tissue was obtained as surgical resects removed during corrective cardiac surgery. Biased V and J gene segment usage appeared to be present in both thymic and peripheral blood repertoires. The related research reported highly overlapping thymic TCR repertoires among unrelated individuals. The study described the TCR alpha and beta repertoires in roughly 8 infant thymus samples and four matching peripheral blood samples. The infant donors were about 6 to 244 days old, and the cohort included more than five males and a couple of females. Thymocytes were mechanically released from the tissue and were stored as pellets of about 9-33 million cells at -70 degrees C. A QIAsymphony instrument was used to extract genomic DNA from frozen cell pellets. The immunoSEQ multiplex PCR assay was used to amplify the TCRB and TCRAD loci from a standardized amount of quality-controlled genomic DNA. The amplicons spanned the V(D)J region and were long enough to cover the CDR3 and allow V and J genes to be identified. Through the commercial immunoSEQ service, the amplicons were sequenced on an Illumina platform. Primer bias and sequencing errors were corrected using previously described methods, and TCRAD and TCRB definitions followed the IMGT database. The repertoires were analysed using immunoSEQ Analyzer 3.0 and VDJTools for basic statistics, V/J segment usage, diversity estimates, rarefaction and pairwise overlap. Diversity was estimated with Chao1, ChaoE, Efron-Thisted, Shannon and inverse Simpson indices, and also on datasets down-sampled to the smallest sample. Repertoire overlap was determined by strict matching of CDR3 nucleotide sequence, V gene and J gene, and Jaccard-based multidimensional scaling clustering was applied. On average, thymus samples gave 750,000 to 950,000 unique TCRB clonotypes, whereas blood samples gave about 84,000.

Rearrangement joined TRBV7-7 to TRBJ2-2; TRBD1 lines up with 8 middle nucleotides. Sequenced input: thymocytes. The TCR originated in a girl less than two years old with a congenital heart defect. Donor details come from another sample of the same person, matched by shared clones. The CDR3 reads CASTPFGDRGTGELFF. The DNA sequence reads TGTGCCAGCACCCCCTTTGGAGACAGGGGTACCGGGGAGCTGTTTTTT.